Listed below are T cell receptor beta chains from one sample, sequenced in a study of brain T cells in children with intractable seizures. The repertoire was sequenced with immunoSEQ multiplex PCR; TCRdb's copy has only in-frame clones and lacks some. The profile covers 88,000 or so clones, with under 95% appearing a single time and around 24% taken by the ten largest. This specimen consisted of peripheral blood, obtained at surgery. The receptors derive from a girl aged 2-15 years with Rasmussen encephalitis and intractable seizures. Both conserved end residues are part of each CDR3.

v_gene	j_gene	CDR3aa
TRBV2	TRBJ2-2	CASSWGLGTTRELFF
TRBV12-3/TRBV12-4	TRBJ1-2	CASRPIRNYGYTF
TRBV5-1	TRBJ2-2	CASSPRGSGDTGELFF
TRBV25-1	TRBJ1-6	CASTGQGEGSPLHF
TRBV9	TRBJ2-7	CASSVKRRSYEQYF
TRBV9	TRBJ2-5	CASSVGADQETQYF
TRBV11-2	TRBJ2-1	CASSLVGGDEQFF
TRBV11-2	TRBJ1-1	CASSFLPAWNTEAFF
TRBV7-2	TRBJ1-6	CASSLRGQGNSPLHF
TRBV28	TRBJ1-2	CASLKGQGLPNYGYTF
TRBV19	TRBJ1-1	CASSIKRGRDTEAFF
TRBV28	TRBJ2-7	CASSLPRGASYEQYF
TRBV5-4	TRBJ2-7	CASSLYTVPSYEQYF
TRBV30	TRBJ2-7	CAWSGLGPYEQYF
TRBV10-1	TRBJ2-3	CASSESRGASDTQYF
TRBV9	TRBJ2-2	CASSGPGTSNRELFF
TRBV11-3	TRBJ2-7	CASSFRDGYEQYF
TRBV5-6	TRBJ2-7	CASSSRRQLYEQYF
TRBV11-2	TRBJ2-7	CASSSGGEYEQYF
TRBV27	TRBJ2-5	CASSPLGRGQDQETQYF
TRBV5-1	TRBJ2-1	CASSRPRDRGQDEQFF
TRBV5-1	TRBJ1-3	CASSSTGGNTIYF
TRBV11-3	TRBJ2-1	CASSLRSGDNEQFF
TRBV4-2	TRBJ2-3	CASSQGTSETDTQYF
TRBV18	TRBJ1-2	CASSPQGRANYGYTF
TRBV11-2	TRBJ2-7	CASSTTLRGLAEPSYEQYF
TRBV27	TRBJ2-2	CASSPGTYRELFF
TRBV28	TRBJ2-2	CAVQGSVGTGELFF
TRBV7-9	TRBJ2-7	CASSLAASSYEQYF
TRBV6-5	TRBJ2-2	CASSPRYRGTGELFF
TRBV11-2	TRBJ2-1	CASSSTRLAGAGEQFF
TRBV9	TRBJ2-3	CASSVGEARDTQYF
TRBV7-9	TRBJ2-3	CASSPRTGGFKQYF
TRBV19	TRBJ1-5	CASLKGTGLNQPQHF
TRBV7-5	TRBJ1-2	CVRSIIKATGLLPGGLGGYTF
TRBV5-1	TRBJ1-3	CASSATGATIYF
TRBV29-1	TRBJ2-7	CSVAGFQTSYEQYF
TRBV2	TRBJ1-2	CASTGSLNYGYTF
TRBV4-1	TRBJ2-7	CASSQEAGIYEQYF
TRBV7-2	TRBJ2-7	CASSNRGYEQYF
TRBV4-2	TRBJ2-2	CASSAQGAAGELFF
TRBV27	TRBJ1-5	CASSLSFVAGSSNQPQHF
TRBV29-1	TRBJ1-1	CSVDGHTEAFF
TRBV19	TRBJ1-5	CASSTLTGNQPQHF
TRBV12-3/TRBV12-4	TRBJ1-1	CASSLSNTEAFF
TRBV25-1	TRBJ1-1	CASSKGSGATEAFF
TRBV9	TRBJ1-2	CASSVGAGGDYGYTF
TRBV28	TRBJ2-1	CASSLFPYNEQFF
TRBV3-1/TRBV3-2	TRBJ1-6	CASSQDTLQASPLHF
TRBV6-5	TRBJ1-5	CASSDRVGSNQPQHF
TRBV7-9	TRBJ2-7	CASSPGQLYEQYF
TRBV7-2	TRBJ1-2	CASSYRQGDYGYTF
TRBV9	TRBJ2-3	CASSVQTGLDTQYF
TRBV3-1/TRBV3-2	TRBJ2-3	CASSQGVGADTQYF
TRBV11-2	TRBJ2-1	CASSLIGGRLYNEQFF
TRBV7-2	TRBJ1-4	CASSAPGTQEKLFF